Shown below are 5 T cell receptor beta chains from a single sample sequenced in a study of cytotoxic CD8 clonotypes in ibrutinib-treated CLL. Sequencing was performed with immunoSEQ multiplex PCR; in TCRdb, only in-frame clones are kept and a portion is missing. The repertoire holds about 140,000 clones, with 75% to 85% as singletons. Sample: PBMCs, taken after 36 months of ibrutinib treatment. The receptors stem from a human donor with chronic lymphocytic leukemia.

This sequence joins TRBV27 and TRBJ2-3; 7 bases line up with TRBD2. This CDR3 has 14 residues. J gave up 4 bases and V 8 bases, and 9 bases lay outside the gene matches. Germline V gene data show CDR1 as MNHEY and CDR2 as SMNVEV (reference sequence). The CDR3 reads CASAIAGWADTQYF. CDR3 sequence (DNA): TGTGCCAGCGCCATAGCGGGTTGGGCAGATACGCAGTATTTT.

There are a few counts of this clone. This chain connects TRBV5-1 to TRBJ2-7; D is undetermined. CDR3 length: 13 amino acids. V was pared by 5 bases and J by 4 bases, with 13 bases between. Germline CDR1 SGHRS, CDR2 YFSETQ. The chain's CDR3 is CASSLDGDYEQYF. The CDR3 bases are TGCGCCAGCAGTCTAGATGGGGATTACGAGCAGTACTTC.

The chain employs TRBV2 and TRBJ2-1; a possible D gene is TRBD1 (5 bases). The CDR3 loop spans 15 amino acids. V lost 4 bases and J 2 bases, leaving 12 bases between the germline ends. Germline V gene sequence: CDR1 SNHLY, CDR2 FYNNEI. The CDR3 bases are TGTGCCAGCAGTGGGGGCGGAACCGCCTACAATGAGCAGTTCTTC. Translating it yields CASSGGGTAYNEQFF.

The gene calls are TRBV7-3 and TRBJ2-2; D is perhaps TRBD2 (5 bases). The CDR3 sequence is 14 residues long. Trimming removed 1 base from V and 7 bases from J, with 10 bases in between. Per the germline V gene, CDR1 is SGHTA and CDR2 is FQGTGA. CDR3: CASSLSRDSGELFF. CDR3 DNA sequence: TGTGCCAGCAGCTTAAGTCGGGATAGCGGGGAGCTGTTTTTT.

This clone turned up a few times. The J gene is TRBJ2-2, the V gene TRBV15, with D possibly matching TRBD2 (6 bases). The germline CDR1 and CDR2 sequences are LNHNV and YYDKDF (reference sequence). V gave up 0 bases and J gave up 9 bases, with 11 bases separating them. The length of the CDR3 is 14 residues. The CDR3 reads CATSRDRGKRELFF. CDR3 in DNA: TGTGCCACCAGCAGAGATCGCGGGAAACGGGAGCTGTTTTTT.